This T cell receptor (beta chain) was obtained from a study of control samples from healthy donors and cancer patients. With 5 bases clipped from V and 4 bases from J, the junction kept 9 bases outside the gene matches. The germline V gene has CDR1 LGHNA and CDR2 YNFKEQ. The CDR3 runs 15 residues. Method: immunoSEQ multiplex PCR; TCRdb's copy keeps in-frame clones and lacks some. The repertoire holds approximately 150,000 clones, with roughly 91% as singletons. The receptor comes from a middle-aged man with head and neck cancer. V and J are TRBV4-2 and TRBJ2-3; 7 nucleotides match TRBD2. Sequencing was done on a sample of PBMCs. The CDR3 spells CASSGRTSPADTQYF. The CDR3 coding sequence is TGTGCCAGCAGCGGCCGGACTAGTCCGGCAGATACGCAGTATTTT.